This TCR beta chain was recovered during a study of cytomegalovirus exposure and HLA in healthy donors. Study-wide results and limits: The presence/absence work took it that sequencing depth was about the same across donors. An analysis was carried out at a later point. It showed that HLA-associated TCR beta chains were more clonally expanded than equally common non-associated chains.

In germline, CDR1 is LNHDA, CDR2 SQIVND (reference sequence). The length of the CDR3 is 15 residues. Points on this clone: Its antigen is still unknown.

Healthy bone marrow donors made up the cohort. The PCR ran on 60 Vbeta and 13 Jbeta primers. The protocol was immunoSEQ multiplex PCR, while the TCRdb copy is restricted to in-frame clones and leaves out a portion. The data show approximately 76,000 clones, 79% seen once. The clonotype comes from a man aged 25-45 years in good health and CMV-seronegative. Sequencing input: PBMCs. The chain uses TRBV19 and TRBJ2-5, with 8 bases matching TRBD1. TRBJ2-7 explains the end of the DNA better; the J call may be wrong. The CDR3 DNA is TGTGCCAGTAGTATTTTTGGACAGGGCACCTACGAGCAGTACTTC. Residues: CASSIFGQGTYEQYF.